This T cell receptor beta chain was captured by sequencing in a study of response to subunit inactivated influenza vaccine. The CDR3 sequence is 19 residues long. V was cut by 1 base and J by 5 bases, with 23 bases left in between. Germline CDR1 is SGHAT and CDR2 is FQNNGV. Notes on the study in general: New T cells are recruited in small numbers by each seasonal influenza vaccination, according to the authors' suggestion.

The table lists this clonotype with a few counts. Its antigen is not known. MiXCR, applied by TCRdb to the RT-PCR reads, yields one record per CDR3 protein. The sample holds over 800,000 distinct CDR3 sequences, around 21% seen once. The sequence derives from a man aged 45-65 years who received an inactivated influenza vaccine. This chain connects TRBV11-2 to TRBJ2-2; D tentatively reads TRBD1 or TRBD2 (9 bases each). Sequenced material: PBMCs from blood, taken about 5 days after vaccination. CDR3 DNA sequence: TGTGCCAGCAGCTTAGTACGGCTAGCGGGGACAGGGTTGACCGGGGAGCTGTTTTTT. Translated, it gives CASSLVRLAGTGLTGELFF.